What follows are 24 T cell receptor beta chains derived from one specimen sequenced in a study of blood T cell repertoires in COVID-19. Sequencing used immunoSEQ multiplex PCR; TCRdb keeps in-frame clones, though not all of them. The sample yields roughly 240,000 clones, about 91% seen once. The material sequenced was PBMCs or T cells enriched from blood (not recorded which). The receptors originated from a woman aged 35 to 49 with acute COVID-19.

The chain is built from TRBV10-3 and TRBJ1-3; tentative D call: TRBD1 (5 bases). V lost 3 bases to trimming and J lost 4 bases, with 10 bases between them. This CDR3 region has 14 residues. Germline V lookup: CDR1 ENHRY, CDR2 SYGVKD. The CDR3 sequence: CAISDSGSGNTIYF. The CDR3 coding sequence is TGTGCCATCAGTGACTCAGGGTCGGGAAACACCATATATTTT.

V usage is TRBV9 and J usage is TRBJ1-3; 9 bases agree with TRBD1. Trimming removed 2 bases from V and 0 bases from J; junction bases left unmatched: 3. Germline values: CDR1 SGDLS, CDR2 YYNGEE. The length of the CDR3 is 16 residues. The CDR3, as DNA: TGTGCCAGCAGCGTTGGGACAGGGATCTCTGGAAACACCATATATTTT. Residues: CASSVGTGISGNTIYF.

The chain employs TRBV11-2 and TRBJ1-4; 8 bases fit TRBD1. The germline V gene encodes CDR1 SGHAT and CDR2 FQNNGV. CDR3 length equals 16 residues. Trimming removed 5 bases from V and 5 bases from J; junction bases left unmatched: 10. The CDR3 loop reads CASSGGPGTGNEKLFF. CDR3 sequence (DNA): TGTGCCAGCAGCGGCGGTCCCGGGACAGGAAATGAAAAACTGTTTTTT.

The chain carries TRBV18 and TRBJ2-5; TRBD2 is a possible D gene (6 bases). The CDR3 loop spans 13 amino acids. Germline CDR1 reads KGHSH; CDR2 reads LQKENI. Deletions cut 3 bases from V and 5 bases from J, with 10 bases between. The CDR3 DNA sequence: TGTGCCAGCTCACCCGGCCGGGGGGAGACCCAGTACTTC. It translates to CASSPGRGETQYF. The full variable domain, in which reference TRBV18 and TRBJ2-5 provide the parts outside the CDR3, is NAGVMQNPRHLVRRRGQEARLRCSPMKGHSHVYWYRQLPEEGLKFMVYLQKENIIDESGMPKERFSAEFPKEGPSILRIQQVVRGDSAAYFCASSPGRGETQYFGPGTRLLVL.

As to this clone: Other DNA sequences in the same sample also yield this CDR3. The V call is TRBV30, the J call TRBJ1-1, with D maybe TRBD1 (6 bases). The CDR3 sequence is 13 residues long. Germline assignment: CDR1 GTSNPN and CDR2 SVGIG (reference sequence). V shed 0 bases and J shed 5 bases, with 10 bases lying between them. Written as DNA, the CDR3 is TGTGCCTGGAGTGTCAGGGGAGATACTGAAGCTTTCTTT. Translated: CAWSVRGDTEAFF.

This sequence joins TRBV7-9 and TRBJ1-4, with D unclear. The CDR3 spans 16 residues. V was trimmed by 4 bases and J by 5 bases, leaving 17 bases between them. CDR1 and CDR2 (germline): SEHNR, FQNEAQ (reference sequence). CDR3 amino acids: CASSSMGAGRNEKLFF. The CDR3 DNA reads as TGTGCCAGCAGCTCAATGGGCGCTGGGAGGAATGAAAAACTGTTTTTT.

The CDR3 loop is CASSRTSGYEQYV. In nucleotides, the CDR3 is TGTGCCAGCAGCCGGACTAGCGGGTACGAGCAGTACGTC. This chain connects TRBV5-6 to TRBJ2-7; 11 bases align to TRBD2. CDR1 SGHDT and CDR2 YYEEEE come from the germline V gene. The length of the CDR3 is 13 residues. V was clipped by 4 bases and J by 4 bases; unmatched bases: 1.

This clone appeared a single time. The junction does not match germline at one end; this may be a read error. This chain joins TRBV7-7 and TRBJ2-3; 12 positions agree with TRBD2. The V gene's germline CDR1 is SSHAT and CDR2 FNYEAQ (reference sequence). This CDR3 comprises 15 residues. The CDR3 nucleotides read TGTGCTAGCAGCTTAGGACTAGCGGGATCAGATACGCAGTATTTT. This encodes CASSLGLAGSDTQYF.

The chain is built from TRBV5-1 and TRBJ1-4; D gene uncertain. CDR1 is SGHRS and CDR2 is YFSETQ in the germline V gene. There are 13 residues in the CDR3. The germline V and J ends were trimmed by 3 bases and 6 bases, with 9 bases remaining between them. The CDR3 sequence is CASSSRVDEKLFF. In nucleotides, the CDR3 is TGCGCCAGCAGCTCGCGGGTGGATGAAAAACTGTTTTTT.

V gene TRBV7-2 combines with J gene TRBJ2-4, with D perhaps matching TRBD1 (6 bases). CDR1 is SGHTA and CDR2 is FQGNSA in the germline V gene. Trimming removed 4 bases from V and 10 bases from J, with 14 bases in between. This CDR3 has 13 residues. CDR3 sequence: CASSSNSGAIQYF. CDR3 nucleotides: TGTGCCAGCAGCTCCAACTCAGGGGCGATTCAGTACTTC.

V usage is TRBV19 and J usage is TRBJ2-1; D gene uncertain. The CDR3 runs 16 residues. The germline gives CDR1 LNHDA, CDR2 SQIVND (reference sequence). V dropped 6 bases and J dropped 10 bases, with 25 bases sitting between them. The CDR3 nucleotides read TGTGCCAGTAGATCCCACACCTTGACGGAGAACACCGAGCAGTTCTTC. Its translation is CASRSHTLTENTEQFF.

The chain joins TRBV28 to TRBJ2-1; D perhaps matches TRBD2 (6 bases). The V gene's germline CDR1 is MDHEN and CDR2 SYDVKM. The CDR3 totals 14 residues. Deletions cut 4 bases from V and 9 bases from J, with 16 bases between. This chain's CDR3 is CASSSPGGTPEQFF. In nucleotides, the CDR3 is TGTGCCAGCAGTTCCCCTGGGGGGACCCCTGAGCAGTTCTTC.

The chain employs TRBV19 and TRBJ1-6; D unresolved. The V and J ends lost 3 bases and 7 bases respectively, with 10 bases between them. Germline CDR1 is LNHDA and CDR2 is SQIVND (reference sequence). There are 14 residues in the CDR3. CDR3 DNA sequence: TGTGCCAGTAGTATGCTCCAGGAAAATTCACCCCTCCACTTT. Translation gives CASSMLQENSPLHF. Using reference TRBV19 and TRBJ1-6 for the parts outside the CDR3, the full variable domain is DGGITQSPKYLFRKEGQNVTLSCEQNLNHDAMYWYRQDPGQGLRLIYYSQIVNDFQKGDIAEGYSVSREKKESFPLTVTSAQKNPTAFYLCASSMLQENSPLHFGNGTRLTVT.

This chain links TRBV5-5 with TRBJ1-1, with D unresolved. This CDR3 comprises 12 residues. With 3 bases removed from V and 4 bases from J, the gap between germline ends came to 7 bases. The germline gives CDR1 SGHKS, CDR2 YYEKEE (reference sequence). CDR3 in DNA: TGTGCCAGCAGCTCTGGGAGCACTGAAGCTTTCTTT. This encodes CASSSGSTEAFF.

The chain joins TRBV7-9 to TRBJ1-3; D perhaps matches TRBD1 (5 bases). Germline lookup yields CDR1 SEHNR and CDR2 FQNEAQ (reference sequence). The CDR3 consists of 15 residues. V lost 0 bases to trimming and J lost 4 bases, with 10 bases between them. The CDR3 nucleotides are TGTGCCAGCAGCTTAGCCGGAGGGGCAGGAAACACCATATATTTT. It yields the protein CASSLAGGAGNTIYF.

The chain has TRBV4-1 and TRBJ1-1, with 7 nucleotides matching TRBD1. CDR1 and CDR2 from the germline V gene are MGHRA and YSYEKL. This CDR3 is built from 14 residues. V was clipped by 3 bases and J by 6 bases; unmatched bases: 7. CDR3 amino acids: CASSQAYRGAEAFF. The CDR3 DNA is TGCGCCAGCAGCCAGGCCTACAGGGGCGCTGAAGCTTTCTTT.

The J gene is TRBJ2-7, the V gene TRBV21-1; no check of the table's D call, TRBD2, against the DNA was made. TRBV21-1 is classified as a pseudogene. The CDR3 covers 9 residues. The CDR3 region has the DNA TGTGCCAGCAACTGCGAGCAGTACGTC. This encodes CASNCEQYV.

The chain combines TRBV4-3 with TRBJ2-7; TRBD2 matches at 9 bases. Germline trimming cut 0 bases from V and 3 bases from J; bases unmatched to any gene: 6. Germline V CDR1 and CDR2: LGHNA, YSLEER. The CDR3 length is 16 residues. The CDR3 nucleotides are TGCGCCAGCAGCCAAGATTCGGGCGGGGGGGGCTACGAGCAGTACTTC. Protein sequence: CASSQDSGGGGYEQYF.

This clone occurred a few times. The rearrangement links TRBV10-3 to TRBJ1-4; possible D gene TRBD1, 5 bases. The CDR3 contains 14 residues. Germline-derived CDR1 and CDR2 are ENHRY and SYGVKD. Between the trimmed V and J ends, which lost 3 bases and 4 bases, there was a span of 9 bases. CDR3 nucleotide sequence: TGTGCCATCAGTGATTTACAGGTTAATGAAAAACTGTTTTTT. This sequence encodes CAISDLQVNEKLFF.

The J gene is TRBJ2-1, the V gene TRBV7-2; D possibly corresponds to TRBD2 (5 bases). Trimming shortened V by 4 bases and J by 8 bases, and 18 bases separated the two germline ends. Germline-derived CDR1 and CDR2 are SGHTA and FQGNSA. The CDR3 sequence is 15 residues long. The CDR3 DNA follows: TGTGCCAGCAGCTCTAACCCCCGGGCGGGCCATGAGCAGTTCTTC. This translates into CASSSNPRAGHEQFF.

This sequence joins TRBV18 and TRBJ1-5; perhaps TRBD1 as D (5 bases). The CDR3 is made up of 14 amino acids. Germline V gene lookup returns CDR1 KGHSH and CDR2 LQKENI. V was cut by 6 bases and J by 5 bases, with 14 bases left in between. In DNA form, the CDR3 reads TGTGCCAGCTCTCAGGGTGGGTCTGATCAGCCCCAGCATTTT. Translation gives CASSQGGSDQPQHF. Combining the CDR3 with reference TRBV18 and TRBJ1-5 gives the whole variable domain NAGVMQNPRHLVRRRGQEARLRCSPMKGHSHVYWYRQLPEEGLKFMVYLQKENIIDESGMPKERFSAEFPKEGPSILRIQQVVRGDSAAYFCASSQGGSDQPQHFGDGTRLSIL.

This clone was detected once. The chain links TRBV18 to TRBJ2-5; D might be TRBD1 (7 bases). CDR1 is KGHSH, CDR2 LQKENI, per germline. There are 15 residues in the CDR3. With 0 bases removed from V and 5 bases from J, the gap between germline ends came to 13 bases. CDR3 amino acids: CASSPPRGGGETQYF. CDR3 nucleotides: TGTGCCAGCTCACCACCCCGAGGAGGGGGCGAGACCCAGTACTTC.

CDR3 nucleotides: TGTGCCACCAGGACCGGGACAGCGAGCTCCTACAATGAGCAGTTCTTC. Residues: CATRTGTASSYNEQFF. The chain uses TRBV24-1 and TRBJ2-1, with TRBD1 matching over 7 bases. Unmatched junction bases numbered 8, after V lost 7 bases and J lost 0 bases. The CDR3 has 16 amino acids. From germline, CDR1 is KGHDR and CDR2 SFDVKD.

V and J are TRBV4-1 and TRBJ1-4; D is ambiguous. V was shortened by 2 bases and J by 5 bases, with 24 bases between the two germline ends. Germline V CDR1 and CDR2: MGHRA, YSYEKL. The CDR3 runs 19 residues. DNA for the CDR3: TGCGCCAGCAGCCAAAGAACAGTTACCCCCTACGATTCAAATGAAAAACTGTTTTTT. This gives the protein CASSQRTVTPYDSNEKLFF.